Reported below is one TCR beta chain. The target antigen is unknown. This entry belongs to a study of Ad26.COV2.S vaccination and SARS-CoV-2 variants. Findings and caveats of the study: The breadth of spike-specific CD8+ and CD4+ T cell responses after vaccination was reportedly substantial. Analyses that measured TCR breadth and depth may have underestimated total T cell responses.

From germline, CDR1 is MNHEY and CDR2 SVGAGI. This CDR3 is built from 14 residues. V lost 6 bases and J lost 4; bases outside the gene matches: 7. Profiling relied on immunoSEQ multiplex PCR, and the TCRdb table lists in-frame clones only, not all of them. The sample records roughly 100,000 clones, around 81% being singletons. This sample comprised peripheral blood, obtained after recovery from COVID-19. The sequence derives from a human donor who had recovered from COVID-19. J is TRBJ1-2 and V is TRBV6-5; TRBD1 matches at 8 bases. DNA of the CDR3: TGTGCCAGCAGCACGACAGGGGCGGTCTATGGCTACACCTTC. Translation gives CASSTTGAVYGYTF.